This TCR beta chain derives from a study of CD8 T cells in Susac syndrome. Random hexamers were used to reverse transcribe about 0.5 to 1 ug of RNA. TCRdb used MiXCR to reprocess the immunoSEQ multiplex PCR reads, holding one entry per CDR3 protein. The sample carries 150,000 or so distinct CDR3 sequences, around 95% recorded once. Germline CDR1 SNHLY, CDR2 FYNNEI. This CDR3 region has 15 residues. Trimming removed 7 bases from V and 8 bases from J; junction bases left unmatched: 13. In blood CD8+ and CD4+ T cells, TCR beta underwent sequencing. TEMRA cells underwent FACS enrichment and CD8+ and CD4+ T cells underwent negative isolation.

The sequence was collected from a human donor in good health. Sequenced sample: CD4+ T cells from PBMCs. The chain employs TRBV2 and TRBJ2-1; 8 nucleotides line up with TRBD1. The CDR3 reads CASTESGQGIDEQFF. The CDR3 DNA reads TGTGCCAGCACCGAGAGTGGACAGGGCATTGATGAGCAGTTCTTC.